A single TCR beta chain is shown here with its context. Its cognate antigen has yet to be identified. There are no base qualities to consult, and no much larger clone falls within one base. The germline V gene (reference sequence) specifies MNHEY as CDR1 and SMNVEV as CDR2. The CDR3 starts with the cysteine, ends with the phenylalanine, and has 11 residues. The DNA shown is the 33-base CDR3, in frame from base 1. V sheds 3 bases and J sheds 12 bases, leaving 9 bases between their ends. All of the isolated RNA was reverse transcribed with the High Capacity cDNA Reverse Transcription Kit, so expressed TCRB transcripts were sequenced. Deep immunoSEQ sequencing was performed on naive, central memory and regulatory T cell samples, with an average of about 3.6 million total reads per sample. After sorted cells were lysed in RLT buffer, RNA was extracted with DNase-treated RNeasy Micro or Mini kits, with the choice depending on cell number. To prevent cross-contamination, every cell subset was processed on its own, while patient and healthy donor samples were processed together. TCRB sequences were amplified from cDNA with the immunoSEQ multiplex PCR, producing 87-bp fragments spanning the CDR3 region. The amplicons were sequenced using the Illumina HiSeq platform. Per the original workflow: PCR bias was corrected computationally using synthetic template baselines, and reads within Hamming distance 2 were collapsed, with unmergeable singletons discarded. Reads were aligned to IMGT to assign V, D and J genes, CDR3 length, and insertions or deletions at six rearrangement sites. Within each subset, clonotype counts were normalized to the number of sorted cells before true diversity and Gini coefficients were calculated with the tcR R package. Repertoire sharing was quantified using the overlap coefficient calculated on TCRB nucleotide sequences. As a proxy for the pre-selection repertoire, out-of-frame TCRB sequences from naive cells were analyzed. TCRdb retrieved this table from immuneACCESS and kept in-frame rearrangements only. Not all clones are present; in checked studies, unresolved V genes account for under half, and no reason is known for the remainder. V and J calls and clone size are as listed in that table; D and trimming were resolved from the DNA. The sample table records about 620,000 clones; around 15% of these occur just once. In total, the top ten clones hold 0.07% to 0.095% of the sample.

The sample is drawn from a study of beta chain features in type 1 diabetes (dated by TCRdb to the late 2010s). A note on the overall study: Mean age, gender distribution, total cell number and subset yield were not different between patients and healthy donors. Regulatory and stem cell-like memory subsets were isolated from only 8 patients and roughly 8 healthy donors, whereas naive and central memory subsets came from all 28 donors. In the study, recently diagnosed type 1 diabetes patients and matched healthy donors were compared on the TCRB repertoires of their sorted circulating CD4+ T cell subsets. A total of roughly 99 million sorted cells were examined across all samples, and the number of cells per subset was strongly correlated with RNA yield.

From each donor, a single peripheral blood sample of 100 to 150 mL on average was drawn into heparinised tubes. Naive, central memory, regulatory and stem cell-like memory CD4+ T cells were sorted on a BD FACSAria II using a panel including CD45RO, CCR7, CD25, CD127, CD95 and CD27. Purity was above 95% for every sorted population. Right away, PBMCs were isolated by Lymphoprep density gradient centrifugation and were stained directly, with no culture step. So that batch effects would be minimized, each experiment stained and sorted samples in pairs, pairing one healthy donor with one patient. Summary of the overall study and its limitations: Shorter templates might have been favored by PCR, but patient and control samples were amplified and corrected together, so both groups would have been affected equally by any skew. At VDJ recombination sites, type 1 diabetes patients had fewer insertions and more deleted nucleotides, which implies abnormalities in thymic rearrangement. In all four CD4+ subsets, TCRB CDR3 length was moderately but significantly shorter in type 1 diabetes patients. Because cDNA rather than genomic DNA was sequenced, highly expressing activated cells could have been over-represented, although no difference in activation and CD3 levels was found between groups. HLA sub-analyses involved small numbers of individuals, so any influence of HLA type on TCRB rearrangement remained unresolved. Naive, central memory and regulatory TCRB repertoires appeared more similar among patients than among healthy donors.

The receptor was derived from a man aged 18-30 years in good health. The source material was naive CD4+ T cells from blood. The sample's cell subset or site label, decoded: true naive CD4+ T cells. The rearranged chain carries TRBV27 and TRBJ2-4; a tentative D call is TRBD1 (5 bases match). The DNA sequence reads TGTGCCAGCAGTTTCGGCAGGGATCAGTACTTC. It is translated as CASSFGRDQYF.